The sequence of this TCR beta chain was determined in a study of shared T cell receptors in the human thymus listed by TCRdb under 2021. Context from the whole study: The study examined how the human thymus generates shared, self-reactive T-cell receptor alpha chains.

Of note for this clone: The specificity of this receptor is unknown. It has no much larger one-base neighbor in the sample; base qualities were not kept.

CDR1 is given as SGHDT and CDR2 as YYEEEE, both from the germline V gene. Trimmed from V: 4 bases; trimmed from J: 3 bases; junction bases lacking a gene match: 7. The CDR3 covers 16 residues, taking in both the cysteine and the phenylalanine. The entry retains the CDR3 DNA only, 48 bases that are in frame from base 1. The library was prepared using the immunoSEQ multiplex PCR assay. TCRdb obtained this table from immuneACCESS and retained in-frame rearrangements with V and J assigned. These tables miss some clones; where compared with another copy, unresolved V genes account for less than half of the shortfall, and the remainder is unexplained. This sample comprises about 660,000 clones, about 87% of them detected only once. The top ten clonotypes cover under 0.01% of the sample. These same data were also listed under a study on human thymus T cells. Looking at the second paper: Immunologically healthy infants undergoing open corrective cardiac surgery for congenital heart defects in Finland were used as donors. Thymus tissue was obtained as surgical resects removed during corrective cardiac surgery. Both the thymic and the peripheral blood repertoires appeared to show biased V and J gene segment usage. The related research reported highly overlapping thymic TCR repertoires among unrelated individuals. The study used fewer than ten infant thymus samples plus four related peripheral blood samples to characterize TCR alpha and beta repertoires. Donor ages ranged from about 7 to 250 days, and the cohort comprised about 6 male and two female infants. Thymocytes were released mechanically from tissue and stored at -70 °C as pellets of about 9-32 million cells. A QIAsymphony instrument was used to extract genomic DNA from the frozen cell pellets. The immunoSEQ multiplex PCR assay was used to amplify the TCRB and TCRAD loci from a standardized amount of quality-controlled genomic DNA. Amplicons spanned the V(D)J region at a length sufficient to cover the CDR3 and identify V and J genes. Amplicon sequencing was performed on an Illumina platform through the commercial immunoSEQ service. Primer bias and sequencing errors were corrected using previously described methods, and TCRAD and TCRB definitions followed the IMGT database. The repertoires were analysed using immunoSEQ Analyzer 3.0 and VDJTools for basic statistics, V/J segment usage, diversity estimates, rarefaction and pairwise overlap. Chao1, ChaoE, Efron-Thisted, Shannon and inverse Simpson indices were used to estimate diversity, which was also estimated on datasets down-sampled to the smallest sample. Repertoire overlap was determined by strict matching of CDR3 nucleotide sequence, V gene and J gene, and Jaccard-based multidimensional scaling clustering was applied. On average, about 730,000 unique TCRB clonotypes were obtained from thymus samples, compared with about 84,000 from blood samples.

The chain links TRBV5-6 with TRBJ1-1; 12 central nucleotides agree with TRBD1. This receptor was obtained from a boy younger than two with a congenital heart defect. Donor details come from another sample of the same person, matched by shared clones. The specimen sequenced was thymocytes. The CDR3 has the sequence CASSAGQGAGDTEAFF. The sequenced DNA: TGTGCCAGCAGCGCGGGACAGGGGGCAGGGGACACTGAAGCTTTCTTT.